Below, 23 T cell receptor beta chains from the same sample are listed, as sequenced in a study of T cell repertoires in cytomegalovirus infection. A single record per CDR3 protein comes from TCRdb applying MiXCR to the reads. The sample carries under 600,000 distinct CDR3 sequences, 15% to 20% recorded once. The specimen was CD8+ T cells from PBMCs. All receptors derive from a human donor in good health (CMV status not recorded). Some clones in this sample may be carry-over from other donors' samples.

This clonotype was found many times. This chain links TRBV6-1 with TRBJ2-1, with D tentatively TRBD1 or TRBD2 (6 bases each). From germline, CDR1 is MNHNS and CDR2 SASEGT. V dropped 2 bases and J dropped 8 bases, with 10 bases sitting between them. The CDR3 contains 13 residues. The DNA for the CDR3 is TGTGCCAGCAGTGAATACGGGGGCGATGAGCAGTTCTTC. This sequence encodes CASSEYGGDEQFF.

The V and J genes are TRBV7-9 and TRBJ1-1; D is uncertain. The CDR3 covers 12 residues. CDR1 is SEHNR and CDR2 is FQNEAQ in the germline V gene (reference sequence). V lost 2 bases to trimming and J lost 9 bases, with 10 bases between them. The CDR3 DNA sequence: TGTGCCAGCAGCTTAAGTCCTGATAAAGCTTTCTTT. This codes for CASSLSPDKAFF.

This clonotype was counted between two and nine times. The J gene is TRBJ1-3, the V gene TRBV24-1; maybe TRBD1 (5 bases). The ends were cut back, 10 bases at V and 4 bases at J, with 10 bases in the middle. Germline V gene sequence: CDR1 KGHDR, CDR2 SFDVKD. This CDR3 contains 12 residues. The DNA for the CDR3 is TGTGCCACGCGGGACGTCGGAAACACCATATATTTT. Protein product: CATRDVGNTIYF.

This chain's CDR3 is CSARGTANENQPQHF. CDR3 nucleotides: TGCAGTGCTAGAGGGACGGCCAACGAAAATCAGCCCCAGCATTTT. The chain is built from TRBV20-1 and TRBJ1-5; D gene ambiguous. V lost 1 base to trimming and J lost 4 bases, with 14 bases between them. CDR3 length: 15 amino acids. Germline CDR1 DFQATT, CDR2 SNEGSKA (reference sequence).

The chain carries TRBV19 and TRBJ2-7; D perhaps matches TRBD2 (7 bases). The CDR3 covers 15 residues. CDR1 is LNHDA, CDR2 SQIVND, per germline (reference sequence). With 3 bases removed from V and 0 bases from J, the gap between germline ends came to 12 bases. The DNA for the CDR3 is TGTGCCAGTAGTATGGGAGGGGGAGGCTCCTACGAGCAGTACTTC. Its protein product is CASSMGGGGSYEQYF.

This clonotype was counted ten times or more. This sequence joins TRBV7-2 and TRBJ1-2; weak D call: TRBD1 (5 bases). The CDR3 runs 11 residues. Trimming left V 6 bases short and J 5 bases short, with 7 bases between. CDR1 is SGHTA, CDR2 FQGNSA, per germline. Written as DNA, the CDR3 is TGTGCCAGCAGACGGGGGTATGGCTACACCTTC. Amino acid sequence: CASRRGYGYTF.

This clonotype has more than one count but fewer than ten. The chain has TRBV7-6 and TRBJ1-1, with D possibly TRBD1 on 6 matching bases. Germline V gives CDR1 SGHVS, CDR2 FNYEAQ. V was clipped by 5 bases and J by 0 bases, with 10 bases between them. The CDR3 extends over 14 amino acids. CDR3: CASSPGAVNTEAFF. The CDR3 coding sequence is TGTGCCAGCAGCCCAGGGGCCGTGAACACTGAAGCTTTCTTT.

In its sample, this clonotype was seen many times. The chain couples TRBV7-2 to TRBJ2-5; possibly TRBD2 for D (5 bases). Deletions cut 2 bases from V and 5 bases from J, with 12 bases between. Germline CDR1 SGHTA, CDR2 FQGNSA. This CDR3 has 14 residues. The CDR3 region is CASSLPGVRETQYF. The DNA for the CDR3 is TGTGCCAGCAGCTTACCCGGGGTGAGGGAGACCCAGTACTTC.

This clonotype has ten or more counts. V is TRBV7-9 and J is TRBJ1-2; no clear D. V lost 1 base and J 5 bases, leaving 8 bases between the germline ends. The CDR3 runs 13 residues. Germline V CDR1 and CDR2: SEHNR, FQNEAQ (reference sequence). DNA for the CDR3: TGTGCCAGCAGCTTAGAATCGGCTTATGGCTACACCTTC. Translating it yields CASSLESAYGYTF.

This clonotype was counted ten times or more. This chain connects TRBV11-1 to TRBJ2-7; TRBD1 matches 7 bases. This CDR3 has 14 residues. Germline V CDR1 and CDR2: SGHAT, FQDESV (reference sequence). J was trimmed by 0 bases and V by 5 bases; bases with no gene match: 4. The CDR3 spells CASSMDRSSYEQYF. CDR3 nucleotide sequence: TGTGCCAGCAGCATGGACAGGAGCTCCTACGAGCAGTACTTC.

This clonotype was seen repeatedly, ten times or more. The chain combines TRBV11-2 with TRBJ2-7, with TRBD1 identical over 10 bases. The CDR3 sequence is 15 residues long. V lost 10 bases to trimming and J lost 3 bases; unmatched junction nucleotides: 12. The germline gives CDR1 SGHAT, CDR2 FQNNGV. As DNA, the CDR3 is TGTGCCATTCTTTCACCGCGGGACAGGGGCTACGAGCAGTACTTC. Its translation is CAILSPRDRGYEQYF.

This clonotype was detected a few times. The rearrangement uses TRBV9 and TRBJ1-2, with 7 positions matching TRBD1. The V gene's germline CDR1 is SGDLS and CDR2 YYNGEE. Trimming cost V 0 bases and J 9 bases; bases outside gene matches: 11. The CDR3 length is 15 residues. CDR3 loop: CASSVARTGDRSYTF. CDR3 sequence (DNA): TGTGCCAGCAGCGTAGCTAGAACAGGGGATAGAAGCTACACCTTC.

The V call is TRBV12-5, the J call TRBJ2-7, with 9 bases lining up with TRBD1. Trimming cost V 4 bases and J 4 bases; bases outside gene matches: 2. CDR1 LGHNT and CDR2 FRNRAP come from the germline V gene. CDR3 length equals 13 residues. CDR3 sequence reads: CASGSGQGYEQYF. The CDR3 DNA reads TGTGCTAGTGGTTCAGGACAGGGGTACGAGCAGTACTTC.

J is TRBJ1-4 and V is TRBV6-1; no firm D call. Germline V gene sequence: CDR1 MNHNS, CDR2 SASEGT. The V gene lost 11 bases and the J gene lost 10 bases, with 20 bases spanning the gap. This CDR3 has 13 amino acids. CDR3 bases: TGTGCCCGCCGGGGAGGGTGGGATGGAAAACTGTTTTTT. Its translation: CARRGGWDGKLFF.

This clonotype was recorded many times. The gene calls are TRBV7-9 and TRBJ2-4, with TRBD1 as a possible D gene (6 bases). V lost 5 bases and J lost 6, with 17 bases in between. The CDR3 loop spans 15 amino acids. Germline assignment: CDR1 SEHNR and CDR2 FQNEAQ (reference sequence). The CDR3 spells CASSPAAQGGNIQYF. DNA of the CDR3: TGTGCCAGCAGCCCAGCGGCACAGGGTGGAAACATTCAGTACTTC.

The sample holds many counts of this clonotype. CDR3 sequence: CASSWDKVGTEAFF. In DNA form, the CDR3 reads TGTGCCAGCAGTTGGGACAAGGTGGGCACTGAAGCTTTCTTT. V and J are TRBV6-5 and TRBJ1-1, with a possible D match to TRBD1 (6 bases). Germline loops: CDR1 MNHEY, CDR2 SVGAGI. The CDR3 is 14 residues long. V was shortened by 4 bases and J by 4 bases, with 13 bases between the two germline ends.

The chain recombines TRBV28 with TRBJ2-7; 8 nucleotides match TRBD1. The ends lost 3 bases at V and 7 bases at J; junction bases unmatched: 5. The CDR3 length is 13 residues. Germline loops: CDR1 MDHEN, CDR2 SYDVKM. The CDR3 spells CASSFQGAWEQYF. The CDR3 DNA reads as TGTGCCAGCAGTTTTCAGGGGGCCTGGGAGCAGTACTTC.

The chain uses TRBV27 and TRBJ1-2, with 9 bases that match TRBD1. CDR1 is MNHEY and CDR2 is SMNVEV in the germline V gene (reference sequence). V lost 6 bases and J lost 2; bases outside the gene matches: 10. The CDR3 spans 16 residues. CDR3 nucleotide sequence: TGTGCCAGCAGATACAGCTCCGGGACAGGGAACTATGGCTACACCTTC. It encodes CASRYSSGTGNYGYTF.

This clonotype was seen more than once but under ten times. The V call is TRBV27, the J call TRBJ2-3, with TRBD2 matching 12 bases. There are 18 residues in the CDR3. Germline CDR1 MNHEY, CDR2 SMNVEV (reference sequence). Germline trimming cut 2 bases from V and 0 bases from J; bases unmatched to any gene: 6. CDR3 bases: TGTGCCAGCAGTTTAGGAGGACTAGCGGGGAGGAGCACAGATACGCAGTATTTT. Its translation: CASSLGGLAGRSTDTQYF.

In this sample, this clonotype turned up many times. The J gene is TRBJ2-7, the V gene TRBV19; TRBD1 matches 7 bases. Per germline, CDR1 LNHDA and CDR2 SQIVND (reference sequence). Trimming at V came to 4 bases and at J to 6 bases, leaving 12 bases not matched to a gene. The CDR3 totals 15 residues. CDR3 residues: CASSTPRQGHTEQYF. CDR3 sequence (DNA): TGTGCCAGTAGTACGCCCAGACAGGGACATACCGAGCAGTACTTC.

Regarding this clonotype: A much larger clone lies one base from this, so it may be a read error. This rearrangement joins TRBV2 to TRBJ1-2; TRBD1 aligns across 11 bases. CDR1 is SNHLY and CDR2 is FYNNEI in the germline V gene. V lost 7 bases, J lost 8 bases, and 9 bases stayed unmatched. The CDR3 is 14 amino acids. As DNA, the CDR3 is TGTGCCAGCATTGATGGACAGGGGGCGTTGGGCTACACCTTC. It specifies CASIDGQGALGYTF.

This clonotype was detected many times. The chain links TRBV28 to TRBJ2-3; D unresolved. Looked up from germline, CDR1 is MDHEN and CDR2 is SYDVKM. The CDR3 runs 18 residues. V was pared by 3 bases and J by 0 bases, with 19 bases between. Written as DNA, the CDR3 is TGTGCCAGCAGTTTTATGACCGAGTCGGGCCACAGCACAGATACGCAGTATTTT. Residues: CASSFMTESGHSTDTQYF.

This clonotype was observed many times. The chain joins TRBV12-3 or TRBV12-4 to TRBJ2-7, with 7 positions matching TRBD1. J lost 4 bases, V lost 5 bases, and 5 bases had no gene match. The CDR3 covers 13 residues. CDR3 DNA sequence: TGTGCCAGCAGTGTACGACAGGGTTACGAGCAGTACTTC. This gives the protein CASSVRQGYEQYF.